Shown below are 9 T cell receptor beta chains from a single sample sequenced in a study of T cells in Graves' hyperthyroidism and ophthalmopathy. RNA transcripts were the template for amplifying TCR beta CDR3 regions. A first-round RT-PCR of the TCR CDR3 used the HTBI primer set. TCRdb used MiXCR to reprocess the multiplex PCR reads, holding one entry per CDR3 protein. The table lists hundreds of thousands of distinct CDR3 sequences, around 14% of them singletons. What was sequenced was blood. The source is a woman in her twenties or thirties with Graves' hyperthyroidism that later progressed to Graves' ophthalmopathy.

In this sample, this clonotype turned up a few times. The chain combines TRBV18 with TRBJ1-2, with TRBD1 identical over 7 bases. CDR1 is KGHSH and CDR2 is LQKENI in the germline V gene. J gave up 8 bases and V 2 bases, and 14 bases lay outside the gene matches. This CDR3 is built from 16 residues. The CDR3 region has the DNA TGTGCCAGCTCACCATCTGGGACAGATCGAATGGCAGGCTACACCTTC. Translating it yields CASSPSGTDRMAGYTF.

This clonotype was picked up many times. The V gene is TRBV27, the J gene TRBJ2-1; 10 nucleotides line up with TRBD2. Losses at the gene ends were 7 bases for V and 4 bases for J; bases not matched to a gene: 4. Germline V CDR1 and CDR2: MNHEY, SMNVEV (reference sequence). The CDR3 length is 14 residues. The CDR3 DNA reads as TGTGCCAGCAAACTAGCGGGGAAATACAATGAGCAGTTCTTC. Protein: CASKLAGKYNEQFF.

This clonotype was observed a handful of times. The J gene is TRBJ1-1, the V gene TRBV20-1; D ambiguous. Trimming stripped 8 bases from V and 6 bases from J, with 13 bases between. This CDR3 spans 11 amino acids. Germline V gives CDR1 DFQATT, CDR2 SNEGSKA (reference sequence). The CDR3, as DNA: TGCAGTACCCTTCGGCCGGCTGAAGCTTTCTTT. It is translated as CSTLRPAEAFF.

This clonotype was counted many times. The CDR3 spells CASSPRRFSGGTGNTIYF. Here the CDR3 DNA reads TGTGCCAGCAGCCCAAGACGCTTTTCCGGGGGAACTGGAAACACCATATATTTT. The chain joins TRBV7-9 to TRBJ1-3, with D perhaps matching TRBD1 (5 bases). In germline, CDR1 is SEHNR, CDR2 FQNEAQ (reference sequence). The CDR3 has 18 amino acids. V shed 5 bases and J shed 2 bases, with 22 bases lying between them. Full variable domain (outside the CDR3, taken from reference TRBV7-9 and TRBJ1-3): DTGVSQNPRHKITKRGQNVTFRCDPISEHNRLYWYRQTLGQGPEFLTYFQNEAQLEKSRLLSDRFSAERPKGSFSTLEIQRTEQGDSAMYLCASSPRRFSGGTGNTIYFGEGSWLTVV.

This clonotype occurred many times. The chain joins TRBV6-1 to TRBJ2-4; TRBD2 aligns across 9 bases. V trimming: 8 bases; J trimming: 6 bases; junction bases outside the gene matches: 8. Germline CDR1 reads MNHNS; CDR2 reads SASEGT. The CDR3 contains 14 residues. The CDR3 is CASQVAGEINIQYF. CDR3 nucleotides: TGTGCCAGCCAAGTAGCGGGAGAGATAAACATTCAGTACTTC.

V and J are TRBV19 and TRBJ2-2; D ambiguous. V lost 6 bases and J 7 bases, leaving 12 bases between the germline ends. Germline loops: CDR1 LNHDA, CDR2 SQIVND (reference sequence). The CDR3 extends over 13 amino acids. DNA of the CDR3: TGTGCCAGTAGCCAAACATGGCACGGGGAGCTGTTTTTT. Translated: CASSQTWHGELFF.

This clonotype was seen a handful of times. A much more abundant neighbour one base away suggests this may be a read error. This CDR3 reads CASSIDPSRGNEAFF. For the CDR3, the DNA is TGTGCCAGTAGTATAGATCCATCCAGGGGGAACGAAGCTTTCTTT. The J gene is TRBJ1-1, the V gene TRBV19; 7 bases fit TRBD1. Germline loops: CDR1 LNHDA, CDR2 SQIVND (reference sequence). Trimming cost V 0 bases and J 8 bases; bases outside gene matches: 9. The CDR3 runs 15 residues.

The sample holds many counts of this clonotype. The chain combines TRBV2 with TRBJ1-4, with 9 bases fitting TRBD1. Trimming at V came to 3 bases and at J to 10 bases, leaving 6 bases not matched to a gene. Germline CDR1 SNHLY, CDR2 FYNNEI. This CDR3 is built from 14 residues. The CDR3 loop is CASSDQDRGGKLFF. The DNA for the CDR3 is TGTGCCAGCAGTGATCAGGACAGGGGCGGAAAACTGTTTTTT.

This clonotype has at least ten counts. This chain joins TRBV12-3 or TRBV12-4 and TRBJ1-5, with a possible D match to TRBD1 (5 bases). The CDR3 covers 16 residues. V lost 0 bases to trimming and J lost 1 base, with 10 bases between them. The CDR3 protein is CASSLARGDSNQPQHF. DNA for the CDR3: TGTGCCAGCAGTTTAGCACGGGGGGACAGCAATCAGCCCCAGCATTTT.